The 24 T cell receptor beta chains reported below all come from one sample, sequenced in a study of monozygotic twins with inflammatory bowel disease. With the 5' RACE reads reprocessed, TCRdb shows one record per CDR3 protein and no DNA. This listing includes approximately 400,000 distinct CDR3 sequences. The sequenced sample consisted of blood. All receptors come from a human donor with ulcerative colitis or Crohn's disease, or a healthy co-twin of an affected twin (not recorded which).

V is TRBV9 and J is TRBJ2-1; TCRdb's D call of TRBD2 is untestable without DNA. Germline CDR1 reads SGDLS; CDR2 reads YYNGEE. The CDR3 contains 20 residues. The CDR3 protein is CASSPRRTSGRALIHNEQFF. Variable domain in full (rest from reference TRBV9 and TRBJ2-1): DSGVTQTPKHLITATGQRVTLRCSPRSGDLSVYWYQQSLDQGLQFLIQYYNGEERAKGNILERFSAQQFPDLHSELNLSSLELGDSALYFCASSPRRTSGRALIHNEQFFGPGTRLTVL.

V usage is TRBV28 and J usage is TRBJ2-2; lacking DNA, the TRBD2 call made by TCRdb goes unchecked. The CDR3 sequence is 16 residues long. Germline CDR1 and CDR2: MDHEN and SYDVKM. This chain's CDR3 is CASSFPQASSTGELFF.

V and J are TRBV29-1 and TRBJ1-2. Germline V gene sequence: CDR1 SQVTM, CDR2 ANQGSEA. This CDR3 region has 11 residues. The chain's CDR3 is CSVEGGDGYTF.

The chain recombines TRBV5-1 with TRBJ2-7; no DNA is available, so the TRBD1 call from TCRdb remains unchecked. Looked up from germline, CDR1 is SGHRS and CDR2 is YFSETQ. This CDR3 is 13 amino acids long. This chain's CDR3 is CASSLDGIYEQYF.

J is TRBJ2-1 and V is TRBV2; TCRdb's D call, TRBD2, is unchecked because there is no DNA. CDR1 is SNHLY and CDR2 is FYNNEI in the germline V gene. The length of the CDR3 is 13 residues. The CDR3: CASSGGLAIEQFF.

The chain uses TRBV5-4 and TRBJ2-3. CDR3 size: 15 residues. Germline V lookup: CDR1 SGHNT, CDR2 YYREEE (reference sequence). CDR3 region: CASSLPGLSADTQYF.

The chain joins TRBV5-1 to TRBJ1-2; TCRdb selects TRBD1, and the lack of DNA leaves this call unchecked. This CDR3 has 14 residues. Germline values: CDR1 SGHRS, CDR2 YFSETQ. The chain's CDR3 is CASSLGQPKDGYTF.

The rearrangement joins TRBV5-6 to TRBJ2-5. The CDR3 is 13 residues long. CDR1 and CDR2 from the germline V gene are SGHDT and YYEEEE. The CDR3: CASTGPRAETQYF.

CDR3 sequence reads: CASSLLYSNQPQHF. The rearrangement uses TRBV7-2 and TRBJ1-5. Germline V gene lookup returns CDR1 SGHTA and CDR2 FQGNSA. The CDR3 consists of 14 residues.

The CDR3 loop is CASSHEQGPYNEQFF. The chain recombines TRBV3-1 with TRBJ2-1; TCRdb's assignment of TRBD1 cannot be checked, as there is no DNA. This CDR3 has 15 residues. Germline loops: CDR1 LGHDT, CDR2 YNNKEL (reference sequence).

The rearrangement uses TRBV5-1 and TRBJ2-7. This CDR3 is built from 15 residues. Germline CDR1 and CDR2: SGHRS and YFSETQ. CDR3 protein: CASSRIGEKDYEQYF.

This rearrangement joins TRBV4-1 to TRBJ2-7; TCRdb selects TRBD2, and the lack of DNA leaves this call unchecked. Germline loops: CDR1 MGHRA, CDR2 YSYEKL. The CDR3 runs to 16 residues. The CDR3 is CASSQDHPGGPTEQYF.

This sequence joins TRBV5-1 and TRBJ2-3; TCRdb's D gene call, TRBD1, goes unchecked for lack of DNA. Germline V gene lookup returns CDR1 SGHRS and CDR2 YFSETQ. This CDR3 is built from 12 residues. The CDR3 loop is CASSVGGDTQYF.

V and J are TRBV30 and TRBJ2-5. The CDR3 loop spans 13 amino acids. In germline, CDR1 is GTSNPN, CDR2 SVGIG (reference sequence). This chain's CDR3 is CAWSPGTRETQYF.

The chain has TRBV6-2 or TRBV6-3 and TRBJ2-7; TCRdb designates TRBD2, a call that cannot be tested without DNA. The germline CDR1 and CDR2 sequences are MNHEY and SVGEGT. The CDR3 has 14 residues. CDR3 region: CASSKAGGPREQYF.

The chain combines TRBV5-1 with TRBJ1-4; TCRdb picks TRBD1, but there is no DNA to check that call. The CDR3 is 16 residues long. The germline V gene has CDR1 SGHRS and CDR2 YFSETQ. CDR3 in amino acids: CASSFRTGEMMGKLFF.

The V and J genes are TRBV25-1 and TRBJ2-2; TCRdb's D call of TRBD2 is untestable without DNA. In germline, CDR1 is MGHDK, CDR2 SYGVNS. The CDR3 consists of 15 residues. The CDR3 is CASSAPASGTGELFF.

The rearrangement uses TRBV12-3 or TRBV12-4 and TRBJ2-7; the TRBD1 assignment by TCRdb is unverifiable without DNA. This CDR3 is 15 amino acids long. This chain's CDR3 is CASSYRPGQTYEQYF.

The chain joins TRBV20-1 to TRBJ1-5; TCRdb lists TRBD1, though no DNA is available to test this call. Germline loops: CDR1 DFQATT, CDR2 SNEGSKA (reference sequence). This CDR3 is 14 amino acids long. CDR3 region: CSAQKTGVAGPQHF.

The chain carries TRBV6-1 and TRBJ1-6; TCRdb calls TRBD1, which cannot be checked without DNA. The CDR3 loop spans 15 amino acids. Germline V gene sequence: CDR1 MNHNS, CDR2 SASEGT. The CDR3 spells CAMKTGEGPFSPLHF.

The chain carries TRBV20-1 and TRBJ1-5. Germline loops: CDR1 DFQATT, CDR2 SNEGSKA (reference sequence). There are 12 residues in the CDR3. CDR3 in amino acids: CSASDGNQPQHF.

The chain couples TRBV28 to TRBJ2-1; TCRdb indicates TRBD1, and absent DNA this call remains unverified. CDR3 size: 14 residues. Germline V gene sequence: CDR1 MDHEN, CDR2 SYDVKM. The CDR3 reads CASSLRQTYNEQFF.

This rearrangement joins TRBV7-2 to TRBJ1-2; the D call of TRBD1 rests on TCRdb alone, since no DNA is present to check it. Germline V lookup: CDR1 SGHTA, CDR2 FQGNSA. This CDR3 is 16 amino acids long. CDR3 region: CASSLVQGRGFYGYTF.

The chain links TRBV5-1 to TRBJ1-3. The CDR3 is 17 residues long. CDR1 is SGHRS, CDR2 YFSETQ, per germline. The CDR3 spells CASSLGQTRLSGNTIYF.